The T cell receptor (beta chain) described here comes from a study of T cell changes during pregnancy in multiple sclerosis. The data were produced by immunoSEQ multiplex PCR, yet TCRdb's version contains in-frame clones alone and is incomplete. The sample comprises 45,000 to 55,000 clones, 80% to 90% of which are singletons, and around 1.9% rests with the top ten. The TCR sequence derives from a female donor with multiple sclerosis, enrolled in a pregnancy study. This material consisted of peripheral blood, taken in the first trimester of pregnancy.

This chain's CDR3 is CASRPQGAIGEKLFF. The CDR3 bases are TGTGCCAGCAGGCCTCAGGGGGCTATTGGAGAAAAACTGTTTTTT. The chain employs TRBV28 and TRBJ1-4, with 8 bases lining up with TRBD1. Germline trimming cut 6 bases from V and 8 bases from J; bases unmatched to any gene: 11. The CDR3 sequence is 15 residues long. Germline CDR1 and CDR2: MDHEN and SYDVKM.